The 27 T cell receptor beta chains presented below share a single source sample, sequenced in a study of PD-L1 blockade in urothelial cancer (dated by TCRdb to between 2016 and 2019). Libraries were made using the immunoSEQ multiplex PCR assay. Sourced from immuneACCESS, this table was stored by TCRdb with only in-frame sequences that have V and J called. A share of the clones is absent; for the studies checked, an unresolved V gene accounts for under half, and the remainder has no known explanation. The sample table shows over 65,000 clones, and 80% to 85% are seen once. The ten largest clones take up roughly 4.5% of the sample. Specimen: PBMCs, collected around atezolizumab (anti-PD-L1) treatment. These TCRs come from a man between 65 and 80 years old with urothelial cancer.

The V gene is TRBV2, the J gene TRBJ2-1; D not certain. V dropped 4 bases and J dropped 6 bases, with 4 bases sitting between them. The CDR3 extends over 11 amino acids. Germline CDR1 SNHLY, CDR2 FYNNEI. CDR3 sequence reads: CASSVRNEQFF. In DNA form, the CDR3 reads TGTGCCAGCAGTGTCCGCAATGAGCAGTTCTTC.

This clone has a count of ten or more. The chain has TRBV19 and TRBJ2-1; possibly TRBD2 for D (5 bases). V lost 2 bases, J lost 8 bases, and 16 bases lay in between. The CDR3 runs to 15 residues. Germline-derived CDR1 and CDR2 are LNHDA and SQIVND (reference sequence). The CDR3 DNA reads as TGTGCCAGTAGTATATCCAGCGGCCAGTATCATGAGCAGTTCTTC. Its translation: CASSISSGQYHEQFF.

The CDR3 region has the DNA TGTGCCAGCTCACCAGGCAGAATGCATCCGTATTTT. Amino acids: CASSPGRMHPYF. The chain uses TRBV18 and TRBJ2-3; D gene ambiguous. This CDR3 region has 12 residues. Trimming removed 2 bases at V and 14 bases at J, with 14 bases between. Germline V gene sequence: CDR1 KGHSH, CDR2 LQKENI.

This rearrangement joins TRBV2 to TRBJ1-1; TRBD1 matches at 7 bases. The V gene end was trimmed by 6 bases and the J gene end by 4 bases; junction bases not matched to a gene: 5. This CDR3 spans 13 amino acids. CDR1 is SNHLY, CDR2 FYNNEI, per germline. This CDR3 is CASSSDRSTEAFF. DNA of the CDR3: TGTGCCAGCAGCTCGGACAGGTCCACTGAAGCTTTCTTT. Full variable domain (rest looked up from reference TRBV2 and TRBJ1-1): EPEVTQTPSHQVTQMGQEVILRCVPISNHLYFYWYRQILGQKVEFLVSFYNNEISEKSEIFDDQFSVERPDGSNFTLKIRSTKLEDSAMYFCASSSDRSTEAFFGQGTRLTVV.

The chain couples TRBV5-5 to TRBJ1-4; 9 positions match TRBD1. Trimming removed 0 bases from V and 8 bases from J; junction bases left unmatched: 5. The CDR3 runs to 15 residues. Germline V gives CDR1 SGHKS, CDR2 YYEKEE (reference sequence). CDR3 residues: CASSLGGTGREKLFF. The CDR3 DNA sequence: TGTGCCAGCAGCTTGGGGGGGACAGGGCGGGAAAAACTGTTTTTT. Complete variable domain (other parts from reference TRBV5-5 and TRBJ1-4): DAGVTQSPTHLIKTRGQQVTLRCSPISGHKSVSWYQQVLGQGPQFIFQYYEKEERGRGNFPDRFSARQFPNYSSELNVNALLLGDSALYLCASSLGGTGREKLFFGSGTQLSVL.

The rearrangement links TRBV6-1 to TRBJ1-5; 9 bases are a match to TRBD1. The germline gives CDR1 MNHNS, CDR2 SASEGT. Unmatched junction bases numbered 4, after V lost 6 bases and J lost 7 bases. This CDR3 has 13 amino acids. CDR3 nucleotides: TGTGCCAGCAGGCGGACAGGGGACCAGCCCCAGCATTTT. Protein: CASRRTGDQPQHF.

Only a few counts were recorded for this clone. The rearrangement joins TRBV28 to TRBJ2-7; TRBD1 aligns across 10 bases. The trim removed 5 bases at V and 5 bases at J, leaving 12 bases unmatched. Germline loops: CDR1 MDHEN, CDR2 SYDVKM. CDR3 length equals 16 residues. CDR3 in amino acids: CASSELPGQGSHEQYF. As DNA, the CDR3 is TGTGCCAGCAGTGAACTTCCGGGACAGGGGTCGCACGAGCAGTACTTC.

The rearrangement uses TRBV19 and TRBJ1-1, with D possibly TRBD1 on 5 matching bases. Per germline, CDR1 LNHDA and CDR2 SQIVND (reference sequence). The CDR3 covers 14 residues. V lost 1 base to trimming and J lost 4 bases, with 10 bases between them. The DNA of the CDR3 is TGTGCCAGTAGTATAGGGCAGGGTGGCACTGAAGCTTTCTTT. Translating gives CASSIGQGGTEAFF.

The chain links TRBV7-8 to TRBJ2-7; tentative D call: TRBD1 (6 bases). CDR3 length: 13 amino acids. Germline V gene data show CDR1 as SGHVS and CDR2 as FQNEAQ. Trimming took 6 bases from V and 0 from J, leaving 9 bases between them. CDR3 residues: CASRGHSSYEQYF. The CDR3 coding sequence is TGTGCCAGCAGGGGACACAGCTCCTACGAGCAGTACTTC.

This chain links TRBV28 with TRBJ2-7, with a tentative D call TRBD1 (6 bases). The CDR3 spans 13 residues. Germline CDR1 and CDR2: MDHEN and SYDVKM. V lost 9 bases, J lost 6 bases, and 18 bases lay in between. CDR3 residues: CASLGTPSREQYF. CDR3 sequence (DNA): TGTGCCAGTCTCGGGACACCGTCTCGCGAGCAGTACTTC. Using reference TRBV28 and TRBJ2-7 for the parts outside the CDR3, the full variable domain is DVKVTQSSRYLVKRTGEKVFLECVQDMDHENMFWYRQDPGLGLRLIYFSYDVKMKEKGDIPEGYSVSREKKERFSLILESASTNQTSMYLCASLGTPSREQYFGPGTRLTVT.

The rearrangement joins TRBV19 to TRBJ2-1, with 11 bases lining up with TRBD2. Germline lookup yields CDR1 LNHDA and CDR2 SQIVND (reference sequence). The CDR3 sequence is 15 residues long. Unmatched junction bases numbered 5, after V lost 5 bases and J lost 5 bases. The CDR3: CASSQTSGINNEQFF. CDR3 sequence (DNA): TGTGCCAGTAGTCAGACTAGCGGGATTAACAATGAGCAGTTCTTC.

This chain uses TRBV7-9 with TRBJ1-5; possible D gene TRBD1, 6 bases. V was cut by 5 bases and J by 1 base, with 9 bases left in between. In germline, CDR1 is SEHNR, CDR2 FQNEAQ (reference sequence). The length of the CDR3 is 14 residues. This CDR3 reads CASSIGQSNQPQHF. DNA for the CDR3: TGTGCCAGCAGCATTGGACAGAGCAATCAGCCCCAGCATTTT.

The V and J genes are TRBV6-7 and TRBJ2-1; the D is unclear. TRBV6-7 is designated an ORF whose function remains uncertain. This CDR3 has 10 amino acids. Deletions cut 7 bases from V and 12 bases from J, with 10 bases between. The CDR3 region is CASTERGQFF. The CDR3 bases are TGTGCCAGCACGGAGCGCGGGCAGTTCTTC.

The chain recombines TRBV11-2 with TRBJ2-3, with 13 positions matching TRBD2. Germline assignment: CDR1 SGHAT and CDR2 FQNNGV. The CDR3 length is 16 residues. Trimming took 1 base from V and 5 from J; bases not matched to a gene: 3. The CDR3 reads CASSLGTSGSRDTQYF. CDR3 bases: TGTGCCAGCAGCTTAGGGACTAGCGGGAGTCGAGATACGCAGTATTTT.

V is TRBV19 and J is TRBJ1-5; D is unclear. The V end lost 5 bases, the J end lost 3 bases, and 14 bases lay between the germline ends. This CDR3 comprises 15 residues. Per the germline V gene, CDR1 is LNHDA and CDR2 is SQIVND (reference sequence). The CDR3 loop is CASSASRRDNQPQHF. The CDR3 region has the DNA TGTGCCAGTAGTGCTTCCCGACGGGACAATCAGCCCCAGCATTTT.

The V gene is TRBV7-6, the J gene TRBJ2-3; TRBD2 aligns across 7 bases. V lost 3 bases, J lost 2 bases, and 2 bases stayed unmatched. The V gene's germline CDR1 is SGHVS and CDR2 FNYEAQ. The CDR3 loop spans 14 amino acids. The CDR3, as DNA: TGTGCCAGCAGCTTCGGGGGGAACACAGATACGCAGTATTTT. As protein: CASSFGGNTDTQYF.

The genes are TRBV2 and TRBJ2-2, with D hard to call. The ends were cut back, 2 bases at V and 2 bases at J, with 6 bases in the middle. The CDR3 extends over 14 amino acids. Germline CDR1 reads SNHLY; CDR2 reads FYNNEI. In DNA form, the CDR3 reads TGTGCCAGCAGTGAAAACAGAAACACCGGGGAGCTGTTTTTT. Translating it yields CASSENRNTGELFF.

The J gene is TRBJ2-1, the V gene TRBV7-8; no clear D gene. Per the germline V gene, CDR1 is SGHVS and CDR2 is FQNEAQ. V lost 5 bases to trimming and J lost 5 bases, with 13 bases between them. CDR3 length: 14 amino acids. CDR3 region: CASSPEPPHNEQFF. The CDR3 nucleotides read TGTGCCAGCAGCCCCGAGCCTCCGCACAATGAGCAGTTCTTC. Full variable domain (remainder filled in from reference TRBV7-8 and TRBJ2-1): GAGVSQSPRYKVAKRGQDVALRCDPISGHVSLFWYQQALGQGPEFLTYFQNEAQLDKSGLPSDRFFAERPEGSVSTLKIQRTQQEDSAVYLCASSPEPPHNEQFFGPGTRLTVL.

The CDR3 loop reads CASSERGGAGGAPYEQYF. The CDR3 region has the DNA TGTGCCAGCAGCGAAAGGGGAGGGGCGGGAGGGGCCCCCTACGAGCAGTACTTC. V is TRBV9 and J is TRBJ2-7, with 9 bases that match TRBD2. The CDR3 length is 18 residues. Trimming at V came to 3 bases and at J to 2 bases, leaving 15 bases not matched to a gene. CDR1 and CDR2 from the germline V gene are SGDLS and YYNGEE.

The table lists this clone with a count of one. The rearrangement links TRBV5-4 to TRBJ2-7; 12 bases match TRBD2. The V gene's germline CDR1 is SGHNT and CDR2 YYREEE (reference sequence). J was trimmed by 6 bases and V by 4 bases; bases with no gene match: 5. This CDR3 has 14 residues. The CDR3 protein is CASSVPGLAGEQYF. The DNA of the CDR3 is TGTGCCAGCAGCGTCCCGGGACTAGCGGGCGAGCAGTACTTC.

The genes are TRBV19 and TRBJ2-6; TRBD1 aligns across 7 bases. Germline V lookup: CDR1 LNHDA, CDR2 SQIVND (reference sequence). The V segment lost 5 bases and the J segment 4 bases; nucleotides outside the gene matches: 5. This CDR3 region has 15 residues. CDR3 amino acids: CASSPDRLGANVLTF. The CDR3, as DNA: TGTGCCAGTAGTCCGGACAGGCTCGGGGCCAACGTCCTGACTTTC.

This clone occurred once. This rearrangement joins TRBV11-3 to TRBJ2-2; D may be TRBD1 (6 bases). V lost 3 bases to trimming and J lost 2 bases, with 10 bases between them. The length of the CDR3 is 15 residues. Per germline, CDR1 SGHNT and CDR2 YENEEA. The CDR3 DNA reads as TGTGCCAGCAGCTTCGGCAGGGGCAACACCGGGGAGCTGTTTTTT. Translating gives CASSFGRGNTGELFF.

The chain recombines TRBV14 with TRBJ2-7; 9 bases match TRBD1. CDR1 is SGHDN and CDR2 is FVKESK in the germline V gene. This CDR3 comprises 15 residues. After removal of 6 bases from V and 3 bases from J, the junction contained 9 bases not matched to a gene. CDR3 nucleotide sequence: TGTGCCAGCAGTCGCGGGGGACAGGGAAACTACGAGCAGTACTTC. Translated: CASSRGGQGNYEQYF.

The rearrangement links TRBV10-1 to TRBJ1-5, with unresolved D. Trimming pared 6 bases from V and 4 bases from J, leaving 16 bases between. Per germline, CDR1 WNHNN and CDR2 SYGVQD (reference sequence). There are 15 residues in the CDR3. CDR3 sequence (DNA): TGCGCCAGCAGGGGTGGGTTTGGGAGGAATCAGCCCCAGCATTTT. Translation gives CASRGGFGRNQPQHF.

The rearrangement joins TRBV19 to TRBJ1-1, with D unclear. This CDR3 has 16 residues. V gave up 6 bases and J gave up 2 bases, with 19 bases separating them. Germline V gene sequence: CDR1 LNHDA, CDR2 SQIVND (reference sequence). The CDR3 sequence: CASRVRNMESNTEAFF. Written as DNA, the CDR3 is TGTGCCAGTAGAGTGCGAAACATGGAGAGTAACACTGAAGCTTTCTTT.

The chain carries TRBV7-6 and TRBJ2-2, with 12 positions matching TRBD2. This CDR3 region has 17 residues. Germline CDR1 and CDR2: SGHVS and FNYEAQ. The ends lost 3 bases at V and 3 bases at J; junction bases unmatched: 5. CDR3 region: CASSFPGTSGYTGELFF. DNA for the CDR3: TGTGCCAGCAGCTTCCCTGGGACTAGCGGGTACACCGGGGAGCTGTTTTTT. Variable domain in full (rest from reference TRBV7-6 and TRBJ2-2): GAGVSQSPRYKVTKRGQDVALRCDPISGHVSLYWYRQALGQGPEFLTYFNYEAQQDKSGLPNDRFSAERPEGSISTLTIQRTEQRDSAMYRCASSFPGTSGYTGELFFGEGSRLTVL.

V is TRBV2 and J is TRBJ2-7, with 7 bases identical to TRBD1. The junction had 4 bases not matched to a gene; V was cut back by 6 bases and J by 2 bases. This CDR3 contains 13 residues. The germline V gene encodes CDR1 SNHLY and CDR2 FYNNEI. Here the CDR3 DNA reads TGTGCCAGCAGCCAGCAGGGGGCCTACGAGCAGTACTTC. Encoded protein: CASSQQGAYEQYF.